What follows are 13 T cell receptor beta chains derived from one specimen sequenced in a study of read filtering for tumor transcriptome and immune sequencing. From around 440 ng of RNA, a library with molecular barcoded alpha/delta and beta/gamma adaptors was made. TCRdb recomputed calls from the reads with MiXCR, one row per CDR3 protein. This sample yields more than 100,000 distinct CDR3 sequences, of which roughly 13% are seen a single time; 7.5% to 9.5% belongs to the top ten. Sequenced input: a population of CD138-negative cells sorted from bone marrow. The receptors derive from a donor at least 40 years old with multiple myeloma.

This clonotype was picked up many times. CDR3 nucleotides: TGTGCCAGCAGTTTAGGGACTAGCCGGCGTTTCTACAATGAGCAGTTCTTC. Its protein product is CASSLGTSRRFYNEQFF. V usage is TRBV28 and J usage is TRBJ2-1; the match to TRBD2 covers 9 bases. This CDR3 comprises 17 residues. V dropped 2 bases and J dropped 3; count of bases not matched to a gene: 8. Per the germline V gene, CDR1 is MDHEN and CDR2 is SYDVKM.

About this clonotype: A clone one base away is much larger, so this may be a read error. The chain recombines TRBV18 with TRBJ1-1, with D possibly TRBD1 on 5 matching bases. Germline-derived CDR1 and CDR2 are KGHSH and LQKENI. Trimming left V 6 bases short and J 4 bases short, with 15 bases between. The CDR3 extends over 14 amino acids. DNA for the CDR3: TGTGCCAGCTCGCCGGGCGCAGGGAGCACTGAAGCTTTCTTT. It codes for CASSPGAGSTEAFF.

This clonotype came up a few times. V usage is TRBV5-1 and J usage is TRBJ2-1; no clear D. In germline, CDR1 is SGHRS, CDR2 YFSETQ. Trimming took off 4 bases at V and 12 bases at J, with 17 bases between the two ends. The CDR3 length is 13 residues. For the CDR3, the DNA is TGCGCCAGCAGCAACTGGCGGCGCTATGGGCAGTTCTTC. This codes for CASSNWRRYGQFF.

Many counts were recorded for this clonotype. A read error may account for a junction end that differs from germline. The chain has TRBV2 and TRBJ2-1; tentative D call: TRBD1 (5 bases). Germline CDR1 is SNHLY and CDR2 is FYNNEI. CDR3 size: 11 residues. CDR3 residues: CASSPGPVAIF. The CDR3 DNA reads TGTGCCAGCAGTCCAGGGCCGGTCGCGATCTTC.

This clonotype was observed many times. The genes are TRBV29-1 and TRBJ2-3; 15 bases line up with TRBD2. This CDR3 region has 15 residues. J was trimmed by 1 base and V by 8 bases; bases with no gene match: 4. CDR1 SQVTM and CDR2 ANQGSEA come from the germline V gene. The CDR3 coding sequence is TGCAGCTCGGGACTAGCGGGAGGTGGCACAGATACGCAGTATTTT. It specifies CSSGLAGGGTDTQYF.

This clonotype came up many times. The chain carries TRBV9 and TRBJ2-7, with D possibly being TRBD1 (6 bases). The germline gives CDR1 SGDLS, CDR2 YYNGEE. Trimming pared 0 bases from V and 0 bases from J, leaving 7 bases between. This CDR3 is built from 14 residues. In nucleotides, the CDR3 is TGTGCCAGCAGCGTAGTGGACAGCTCCTACGAGCAGTACTTC. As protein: CASSVVDSSYEQYF. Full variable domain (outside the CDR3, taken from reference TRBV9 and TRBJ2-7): DSGVTQTPKHLITATGQRVTLRCSPRSGDLSVYWYQQSLDQGLQFLIQYYNGEERAKGNILERFSAQQFPDLHSELNLSSLELGDSALYFCASSVVDSSYEQYFGPGTRLTVT.

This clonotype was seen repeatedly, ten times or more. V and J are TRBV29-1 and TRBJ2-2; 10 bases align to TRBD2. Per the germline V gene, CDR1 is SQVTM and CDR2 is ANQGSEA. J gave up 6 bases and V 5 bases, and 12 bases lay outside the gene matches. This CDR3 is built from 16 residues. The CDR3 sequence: CSVMGSSGRGAGELFF. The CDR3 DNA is TGCAGCGTTATGGGTTCTAGCGGGAGAGGGGCCGGGGAGCTGTTTTTT.

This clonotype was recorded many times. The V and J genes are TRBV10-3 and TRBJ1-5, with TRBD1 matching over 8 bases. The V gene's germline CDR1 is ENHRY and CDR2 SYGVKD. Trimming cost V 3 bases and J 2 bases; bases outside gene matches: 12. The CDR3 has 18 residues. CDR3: CAISEDRGWGFGNQPQHF. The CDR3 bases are TGTGCCATCAGTGAAGACAGGGGATGGGGGTTTGGCAATCAGCCCCAGCATTTT.

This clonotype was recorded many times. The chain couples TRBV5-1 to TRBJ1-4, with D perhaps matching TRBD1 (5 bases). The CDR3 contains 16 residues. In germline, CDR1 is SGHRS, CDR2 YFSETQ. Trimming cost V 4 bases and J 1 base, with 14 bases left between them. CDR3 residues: CASSPGKGRTNEKLFF. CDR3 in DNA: TGCGCCAGCAGCCCTGGCAAGGGGAGAACTAATGAAAAACTGTTTTTT.

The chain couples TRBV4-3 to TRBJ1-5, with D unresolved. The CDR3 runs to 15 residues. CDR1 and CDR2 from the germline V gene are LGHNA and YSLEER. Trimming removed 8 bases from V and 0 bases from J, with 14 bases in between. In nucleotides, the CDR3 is TGCGCCAGCGGCCCTCATCAGGATAGCAATCAGCCCCAGCATTTT. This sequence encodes CASGPHQDSNQPQHF.

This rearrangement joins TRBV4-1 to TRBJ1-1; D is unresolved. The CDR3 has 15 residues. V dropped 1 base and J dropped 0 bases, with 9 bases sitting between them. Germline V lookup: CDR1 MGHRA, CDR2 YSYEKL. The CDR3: CASSQAGPVNTEAFF. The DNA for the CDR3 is TGCGCCAGCAGCCAAGCCGGACCTGTGAACACTGAAGCTTTCTTT.

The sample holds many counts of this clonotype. The DNA of the CDR3 is TGTGCCAGCAGCTTAGAGGAGCGCCCCTTCTCCTACAATGAGCAGTTCTTC. Translating it yields CASSLEERPFSYNEQFF. The V gene is TRBV7-8, the J gene TRBJ2-1; the D is unclear. With 1 base removed from V and 0 bases from J, the gap between germline ends came to 13 bases. CDR1 SGHVS and CDR2 FQNEAQ come from the germline V gene. This CDR3 region has 17 residues.

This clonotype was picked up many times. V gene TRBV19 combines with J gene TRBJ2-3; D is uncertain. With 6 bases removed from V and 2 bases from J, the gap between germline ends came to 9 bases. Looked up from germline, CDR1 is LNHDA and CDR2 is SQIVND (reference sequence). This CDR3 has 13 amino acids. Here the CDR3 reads CASRFADTDTQYF. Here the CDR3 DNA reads TGTGCCAGTAGATTTGCGGACACAGATACGCAGTATTTT.